The rows below give T cell receptor beta chains drawn from one sample of a study of cytomegalovirus exposure and HLA in healthy donors. Profiling relied on immunoSEQ multiplex PCR, and the TCRdb table lists in-frame clones only, not all of them. The sample contains under 150,000 clones, around 77% of which appear only once. The sequenced sample consisted of PBMCs. These receptors all come from a middle-aged man in good health and CMV-seronegative. Each CDR3 is given with its conserved first and last residue. The D gene is left open where the match is weak. Clone sizes are given selectively: once, few, many, or a class where the clone is expanded.

CDR3 length	V gene	clone size	D gene	J gene	CDR3 DNA	CDR3 protein
12	TRBV30	.	.	TRBJ2-7	TGTGCCTGGAGAAGCAGGTCCTACGAGCAGTACTTC	CAWRSRSYEQYF
16	TRBV7-2	.	TRBD2	TRBJ2-6	TGTGCCAGCAGCTTTGGGAGGGCACGAGGGGCCAACGTCCTGACTTTC	CASSFGRARGANVLTF
15	TRBV6-6	few	TRBD2	TRBJ2-2	TGTGCCAGCAGTTTGGGGCTAGCGGGCACCGGGGAGCTGTTTTTT	CASSLGLAGTGELFF
13	TRBV19	.	.	TRBJ1-2	TGTGCCAGTAGTATGCGGGGAAACTATGGCTACACCTTC	CASSMRGNYGYTF
16	TRBV5-4	few	TRBD1	TRBJ2-1	TGTGCCAGCAGCAGACCGGGACAGGGCTCCTACAATGAGCAGTTCTTC	CASSRPGQGSYNEQFF
14	TRBV7-9	.	TRBD2	TRBJ2-1	TGTGCCAGCGGCGCGGGAGGGTCCTACAATGAGCAGTTCTTC	CASGAGGSYNEQFF
16	TRBV30	.	TRBD2	TRBJ2-7	TGTGCCTGGAGTGTACCCCGAACTAGCGGGAGGTTCGAGCAGTACTTC	CAWSVPRTSGRFEQYF
16	TRBV7-3	.	.	TRBJ2-2	TGTGCCAGCAGCGCGTCCGGGACTGGCTACACCGGGGAGCTGTTTTTT	CASSASGTGYTGELFF
14	TRBV15	.	TRBD1	TRBJ1-5	TGTGCCACCAGCAGGACAGGGTTCAATCAGCCCCAGCATTTT	CATSRTGFNQPQHF
16	TRBV5-1	.	.	TRBJ1-5	TGCGCCAGCAGCCGGGGGGGTATCTATAGCAATCAGCCCCAGCATTTT	CASSRGGIYSNQPQHF
16	TRBV27	.	.	TRBJ2-1	TGTGCCAGCAGTCCACGACTAGGATGGGGATGGGGGGAGCAGTTCTTC	CASSPRLGWGWGEQFF
18	TRBV7-8	once	TRBD1	TRBJ2-6	TGTGCCAGCAGCTTAGCCCCAGGACAGGGATCCGGGGCCAACGTCCTGACTTTC	CASSLAPGQGSGANVLTF
13	TRBV7-8	.	.	TRBJ1-1	TGTGCCAGCAGCTTTCATCCAGGGGCTGAAGCTTTCTTT	CASSFHPGAEAFF
14	TRBV28	.	.	TRBJ2-7	TGTGCCAGCCAGGGGGGTGCTATCTCCTACGAGCAGTACTTC	CASQGGAISYEQYF
15	TRBV19	.	TRBD1	TRBJ1-2	TGTGCCAGTAGAGAGTCCGGGACAGGGAACTATGGCTACACCTTC	CASRESGTGNYGYTF
14	TRBV6-1	.	TRBD1	TRBJ2-7	TGTGCCAGCAGTGAACGCGGGACAGGGGGCGAGCAGTACTTC	CASSERGTGGEQYF
17	TRBV5-1	.	.	TRBJ2-2	TGCGCCAGCAGCTCCGGACTGGCCCTATCGAACACCGGGGAGCTGTTTTTT	CASSSGLALSNTGELFF
15	TRBV6-1	few	TRBD1	TRBJ2-1	TGTGCCAGCAGTAACCCCGGGACAGCCTACAATGAGCAGTTCTTC	CASSNPGTAYNEQFF
16	TRBV27	.	TRBD1	TRBJ2-1	TGTGCCAGCGGGTACAGGGGGCCAAGTAACTACAATGAGCAGTTCTTC	CASGYRGPSNYNEQFF
11	TRBV14	few	.	TRBJ2-7	TGTGCCAGCAGCCAAGTGGGCGAGCAGTACTTC	CASSQVGEQYF
15	TRBV6-1	.	.	TRBJ1-3	TGTGCCAGCAGGTCCCATCGGGAATATGGAAACACCATATATTTT	CASRSHREYGNTIYF
16	TRBV4-2	.	TRBD1	TRBJ1-1	TGTGCCAGCAGCCAAGTCGACAGGGGGACTTACACTGAAGCTTTCTTT	CASSQVDRGTYTEAFF
13	TRBV5-4	.	TRBD1	TRBJ1-2	TGTGCCAGCAGTACGGGACAGAACTATGGCTACACCTTC	CASSTGQNYGYTF
16	TRBV27	few	.	TRBJ1-3	TGTGCCAGCAGTTCCCTGGACACTTCCTCTGGAAACACCATATATTTT	CASSSLDTSSGNTIYF
20	TRBV5-1	.	TRBD2	TRBJ2-2	TGCGCCAGCAGCTTGCGGTTCGTAGGGGGCGACAGCGGGAGGACCGGGGAGCTGTTTTTT	CASSLRFVGGDSGRTGELFF
18	TRBV11-2	.	TRBD2	TRBJ2-3	TGTGCCAGCAGCCCCCGGCCCACAGCGGGAGGGCCCTCACATACGCAGTATTTT	CASSPRPTAGGPSHTQYF
15	TRBV7-2	.	.	TRBJ1-3	TGTGCCAGCAGCTCTAGGGCAGGGCTCCGAAACACCATATATTTT	CASSSRAGLRNTIYF
16	TRBV11-2	once	.	TRBJ2-7	TGTGCCAGCAGTGACCCCGGGACACCGGATGCCTACGAGCAGTACTTC	CASSDPGTPDAYEQYF
14	TRBV29-1	.	TRBD1	TRBJ1-1	TGCAGCGTCAGAAAAAGGGACAGGAACACTGAAGCTTTCTTT	CSVRKRDRNTEAFF
14	TRBV5-1	.	.	TRBJ2-1	TGCGCCAGCAGCTTGGTTCAGGGGGGAGATGAGCAGTTCTTC	CASSLVQGGDEQFF
15	TRBV2	few	TRBD2	TRBJ2-5	TGTGCCAGCAACCTAGCGGGAGGGCCTTATGAGACCCAGTACTTC	CASNLAGGPYETQYF
14	TRBV10-1	.	TRBD1	TRBJ2-1	TGCGCCAGCAGTGAACCGGACAGGGTCAATGAGCAGTTCTTC	CASSEPDRVNEQFF
13	TRBV10-3	.	.	TRBJ1-5	TGTGCCATCAGTGGACAAAGCAATCAGCCCCAGCATTTT	CAISGQSNQPQHF
15	TRBV11-2	.	.	TRBJ2-7	TGTGCCAGCAGCCCTAACCAGGGATCTACCTACGAGCAGTACTTC	CASSPNQGSTYEQYF
13	TRBV25-1	few	TRBD1	TRBJ1-1	TGTGCCAGCAGAAACAGGGGGGACACTGAAGCTTTCTTT	CASRNRGDTEAFF
18	TRBV5-1	.	TRBD2	TRBJ2-5	TGCGCCACCATTGGAGGACTAGCGGGATGGGGGTACCAAGAGACCCAGTACTTC	CATIGGLAGWGYQETQYF
13	TRBV6-1	.	.	TRBJ1-1	TGTGCCAGCAGTCCCTCCACAGACACTGAAGCTTTCTTT	CASSPSTDTEAFF
15	TRBV2	.	.	TRBJ2-5	TGTGCCAGCAGTGAAGCGCGGGCAGGCCAAGAGACCCAGTACTTC	CASSEARAGQETQYF
12	TRBV28	once	.	TRBJ2-1	TGTGCCAGCAGTCAGAGGGACGGAGGGAAGTTCTTC	CASSQRDGGKFF
16	TRBV28	.	.	TRBJ2-6	TGTGCCAGCAGCTCCGGAGCCAGGGCCGGGGCCAACGTCCTGACTTTC	CASSSGARAGANVLTF
15	TRBV18	.	TRBD1	TRBJ2-7	TGTGCCAGCTCTCCCGGGACAGGCCCTTCCTACGAGCAGTACTTC	CASSPGTGPSYEQYF
14	TRBV5-4	.	.	TRBJ2-5	TGTGCCAGCGCCCGGACTACCTCCGAAGAGACCCAGTACTTC	CASARTTSEETQYF
14	TRBV14	.	TRBD2	TRBJ2-1	TGTGCCAGCAGCCAAGATGCTAGCGGGATTATGCAGTTCTTC	CASSQDASGIMQFF
16	TRBV5-1	.	TRBD1	TRBJ2-5	TGCGCCAGCAGCTCGGGACAGGGGACCTTCCGGGAGACCCAGTACTTC	CASSSGQGTFRETQYF
15	TRBV2	.	TRBD1	TRBJ1-5	TGTGCCAGCAGCCCGGGACAGGGAGGCAATCAGCCCCAGCATTTT	CASSPGQGGNQPQHF
13	TRBV2	.	TRBD1	TRBJ2-5	TGTGCCAGTAACCCGACAGGGGACGAGACCCAGTACTTC	CASNPTGDETQYF
15	TRBV27	.	TRBD1	TRBJ2-7	TGTGCCAGCAGTTTAACAGGGGCCCTCATCAACGAGCAGTACTTC	CASSLTGALINEQYF
15	TRBV9	.	.	TRBJ2-1	TGTGCCAGCACCCGTATAGCGGCCTACCACAATGAGCAGTTCTTC	CASTRIAAYHNEQFF
15	TRBV6-1	.	.	TRBJ2-7	TGTGCCAGCAGTGAAGGGGCAGTTGCTTGGTTCGAGCAGTACTTC	CASSEGAVAWFEQYF
17	TRBV5-1	.	TRBD2	TRBJ2-1	TGCGCCAGCAGCTCAGAGAGACTAGCTGGCTCCTACAATGAGCAGTTCTTC	CASSSERLAGSYNEQFF
17	TRBV7-9	.	.	TRBJ1-5	TGTGCCAGCAGCTTAGGGGCCGGGGGATTTAGCAATCAGCCCCAGCATTTT	CASSLGAGGFSNQPQHF
15	TRBV9	.	TRBD2	TRBJ2-5	TGTGCCAGCAGCGTTGAGGGACTAGCAGGAGAGACCCAGTACTTC	CASSVEGLAGETQYF
15	TRBV15	.	.	TRBJ2-3	TGTGCCACCAGCCACAGGGCTGATGGGACAGATACGCAGTATTTT	CATSHRADGTDTQYF
16	TRBV28	.	.	TRBJ2-2	TGTGCCAGCTCAGAAATATCAGGGGCTGGCGCCGGGGAGCTGTTTTTT	CASSEISGAGAGELFF
14	TRBV5-6	.	TRBD2	TRBJ2-7	TGTGCCAGCAGCTTGGGGGGGGGTTTCCACGAGCAGTACTTC	CASSLGGGFHEQYF
16	TRBV28	.	.	TRBJ2-1	TGTGCCAGGGCAAGGGGTGTAAAGCTCTCGGACAATGAGCAGTTCTTC	CARARGVKLSDNEQFF
15	TRBV14	once	TRBD1	TRBJ1-3	TGTGCCAGCAGCCGTGGGGGGACAGCCGGAAACACCATATATTTT	CASSRGGTAGNTIYF
12	TRBV2	few	.	TRBJ2-7	TGTGCCAGCAGTGACGTCCTTACGAGGCAGTACTTC	CASSDVLTRQYF
13	TRBV7-6	.	.	TRBJ1-5	TGTGCCAGCAGCCAAGACGGCGGCCAGCCCCAGCATTTT	CASSQDGGQPQHF
15	TRBV10-3	.	TRBD1	TRBJ1-1	TGTGCCATCAGCCCCGACAGGGAAATGAACACTGAAGCTTTCTTT	CAISPDREMNTEAFF